A selection of T cell receptor beta chains follows, all from one sample in a study of cytomegalovirus exposure and HLA in healthy donors. Profiling relied on immunoSEQ multiplex PCR, and the TCRdb table lists in-frame clones only, not all of them. The table has about 150,000 clones, roughly 72% seen once. The material sequenced was PBMCs. These receptors all stem from a middle-aged man in good health and CMV-seronegative. CDR3s include the opening cysteine and the closing phenylalanine or tryptophan. Each record gives: D gene, J gene, V gene, clone size, CDR3 protein, CDR3 DNA. D genes are given only for firm matches. Only part of the rows carry a size: once, few, many, or a class if the clone is expanded.

D gene: TRBD1; J gene: TRBJ1-2; V gene: TRBV29-1; clone size: NA; CDR3 protein: CSVEVGQGHYGYTF; CDR3 DNA: TGCAGCGTTGAAGTGGGACAGGGGCACTATGGCTACACCTTC
D gene: NA; J gene: TRBJ2-5; V gene: TRBV19; clone size: NA; CDR3 protein: CASSIRGSETQYF; CDR3 DNA: TGTGCCAGTAGTATACGGGGTTCGGAGACCCAGTACTTC
D gene: NA; J gene: TRBJ1-2; V gene: TRBV7-3; clone size: NA; CDR3 protein: CASGSRGYGYTF; CDR3 DNA: TGTGCCAGCGGAAGCCGGGGCTATGGCTACACCTTC
D gene: NA; J gene: TRBJ1-5; V gene: TRBV15; clone size: once; CDR3 protein: CATSVSDSNQPQHF; CDR3 DNA: TGTGCCACCAGCGTGAGTGATAGCAATCAGCCCCAGCATTTT
D gene: TRBD1; J gene: TRBJ2-7; V gene: TRBV23-1; clone size: NA; CDR3 protein: CAAPGQGDHEQYF; CDR3 DNA: TGCGCCGCCCCGGGACAGGGGGACCACGAGCAGTACTTC
D gene: TRBD1; J gene: TRBJ2-3; V gene: TRBV7-2; clone size: NA; CDR3 protein: CASSWQTGGAVDTQYF; CDR3 DNA: TGTGCCAGCAGCTGGCAGACAGGGGGCGCGGTAGATACGCAGTATTTT
D gene: NA; J gene: TRBJ1-5; V gene: TRBV19; clone size: NA; CDR3 protein: CASSIVRVGQPQHF; CDR3 DNA: TGTGCCAGTAGTATTGTCAGGGTAGGTCAGCCCCAGCATTTT
D gene: TRBD2; J gene: TRBJ2-2; V gene: TRBV2; clone size: NA; CDR3 protein: CASSEWTSRDGELFF; CDR3 DNA: TGTGCCAGCAGTGAGTGGACTAGCAGGGACGGGGAGCTGTTTTTT
D gene: TRBD1; J gene: TRBJ1-2; V gene: TRBV28; clone size: NA; CDR3 protein: CASSLGHRGQGDGYTF; CDR3 DNA: TGTGCCAGCAGTTTGGGTCACCGGGGGCAGGGGGATGGCTACACCTTC
D gene: TRBD2; J gene: TRBJ2-3; V gene: TRBV28; clone size: NA; CDR3 protein: CASSPIGSGREQDTQYF; CDR3 DNA: TGTGCCAGCAGTCCGATCGGAAGCGGGAGGGAACAAGATACGCAGTATTTT
D gene: NA; J gene: TRBJ2-7; V gene: TRBV19; clone size: NA; CDR3 protein: CASSIQGFSYEQYF; CDR3 DNA: TGTGCCAGTAGTATTCAGGGATTCTCCTACGAGCAGTACTTC
D gene: TRBD1; J gene: TRBJ2-6; V gene: TRBV2; clone size: NA; CDR3 protein: CASRDDRAGANGLTF; CDR3 DNA: TGTGCCAGCAGAGATGACAGGGCTGGGGCCAACGGCCTGACTTTC
D gene: TRBD1; J gene: TRBJ1-2; V gene: TRBV6-1; clone size: NA; CDR3 protein: CASSTGVDGYTF; CDR3 DNA: TGTGCCAGCAGTACAGGGGTAGATGGCTACACCTTC
D gene: NA; J gene: TRBJ2-7; V gene: TRBV6-5; clone size: NA; CDR3 protein: CASSTPYEQYF; CDR3 DNA: TGTGCCAGCAGTACACCCTACGAGCAGTACTTC
D gene: NA; J gene: TRBJ2-7; V gene: TRBV2; clone size: NA; CDR3 protein: CASSEAERGGYEQYF; CDR3 DNA: TGTGCCAGCAGTGAAGCGGAACGGGGTGGATACGAGCAGTACTTC
D gene: TRBD2; J gene: TRBJ2-5; V gene: TRBV29-1; clone size: NA; CDR3 protein: CSVEGLAATNQETQYF; CDR3 DNA: TGCAGCGTTGAAGGACTAGCGGCGACCAACCAAGAGACCCAGTACTTC
D gene: TRBD2; J gene: TRBJ2-7; V gene: TRBV7-2; clone size: NA; CDR3 protein: CASSFGSGVYEQYF; CDR3 DNA: TGTGCCAGCAGCTTCGGTAGCGGGGTATACGAGCAGTACTTC
D gene: TRBD2; J gene: TRBJ2-3; V gene: TRBV10-3; clone size: NA; CDR3 protein: CAISSRTSDTDTQYF; CDR3 DNA: TGTGCCATCAGTAGTAGGACTAGCGACACAGATACGCAGTATTTT
D gene: TRBD1; J gene: TRBJ2-7; V gene: TRBV27; clone size: NA; CDR3 protein: CASSLAPDRESYEQYF; CDR3 DNA: TGTGCCAGCAGTTTAGCCCCGGACAGGGAGTCCTACGAGCAGTACTTC
D gene: TRBD2; J gene: TRBJ2-4; V gene: TRBV6-6; clone size: NA; CDR3 protein: CASSRSGRLDSQYF; CDR3 DNA: TGTGCCAGCAGTAGAAGCGGGAGGTTAGACAGTCAGTACTTC
D gene: NA; J gene: TRBJ2-7; V gene: TRBV14; clone size: once; CDR3 protein: CASSQESFVEQYF; CDR3 DNA: TGTGCCAGCAGCCAAGAGAGTTTTGTCGAGCAGTACTTC
D gene: TRBD1; J gene: TRBJ1-1; V gene: TRBV5-1; clone size: NA; CDR3 protein: CASSLASGGLPEAFF; CDR3 DNA: TGCGCCAGCAGCTTGGCGTCAGGGGGTCTCCCTGAAGCTTTCTTT
D gene: NA; J gene: TRBJ2-5; V gene: TRBV7-2; clone size: NA; CDR3 protein: CASSIPTGSGQETQYF; CDR3 DNA: TGTGCCAGCAGCATTCCGACGGGGAGTGGGCAAGAGACCCAGTACTTC
D gene: NA; J gene: TRBJ1-2; V gene: TRBV28; clone size: NA; CDR3 protein: CASTDTVNGYTF; CDR3 DNA: TGTGCCAGCACGGACACAGTCAATGGCTACACCTTC
D gene: TRBD1; J gene: TRBJ2-7; V gene: TRBV4-2; clone size: few; CDR3 protein: CASSQDGTGGGEYF; CDR3 DNA: TGTGCCAGCAGCCAAGACGGGACAGGGGGCGGCGAGTACTTC
D gene: TRBD1; J gene: TRBJ2-5; V gene: TRBV29-1; clone size: NA; CDR3 protein: CSVEDPGGLQETQYF; CDR3 DNA: TGCAGCGTTGAAGATCCAGGGGGCCTTCAAGAGACCCAGTACTTC
D gene: NA; J gene: TRBJ1-3; V gene: TRBV5-1; clone size: NA; CDR3 protein: CASSQYEAFSGNTIYF; CDR3 DNA: TGCGCCAGCAGCCAATATGAGGCATTCTCTGGAAACACCATATATTTT
D gene: NA; J gene: TRBJ1-1; V gene: TRBV13; clone size: NA; CDR3 protein: CASSSFFTEPTEAFF; CDR3 DNA: TGTGCCAGCAGCTCTTTTTTCACCGAGCCCACTGAAGCTTTCTTT
D gene: NA; J gene: TRBJ1-1; V gene: TRBV15; clone size: NA; CDR3 protein: CATSRFTRVNTEAFF; CDR3 DNA: TGTGCCACCAGCAGATTTACGAGGGTGAACACTGAAGCTTTCTTT
D gene: TRBD1; J gene: TRBJ1-3; V gene: TRBV28; clone size: NA; CDR3 protein: CASSLTGRNTIYF; CDR3 DNA: TGTGCCAGCAGTTTGACAGGGAGAAACACCATATATTTT
D gene: NA; J gene: TRBJ2-7; V gene: TRBV6-1; clone size: NA; CDR3 protein: CASGSFTYEQYF; CDR3 DNA: TGTGCCAGCGGTTCCTTTACCTACGAGCAGTACTTC
D gene: TRBD1; J gene: TRBJ2-3; V gene: TRBV6-6; clone size: NA; CDR3 protein: CASRALGQGLTDTQYF; CDR3 DNA: TGTGCCAGCAGGGCGCTGGGACAGGGATTGACAGATACGCAGTATTTT
D gene: TRBD2; J gene: TRBJ2-1; V gene: TRBV9; clone size: few; CDR3 protein: CASSLSTSGLGNEQFF; CDR3 DNA: TGTGCCAGCAGCCTATCGACTAGCGGGTTGGGCAATGAGCAGTTCTTC
D gene: NA; J gene: TRBJ1-5; V gene: TRBV6-5; clone size: few; CDR3 protein: CASRQAGYSNQPQHF; CDR3 DNA: TGTGCCAGCAGGCAGGCTGGTTATAGCAATCAGCCCCAGCATTTT
D gene: TRBD1; J gene: TRBJ2-7; V gene: TRBV18; clone size: NA; CDR3 protein: CASSPSGTGVYEQYF; CDR3 DNA: TGTGCCAGCTCACCCTCCGGGACAGGGGTTTACGAGCAGTACTTC
D gene: NA; J gene: TRBJ2-1; V gene: TRBV7-3; clone size: NA; CDR3 protein: CASSPQGREYNEQFF; CDR3 DNA: TGTGCCAGCAGCCCCCAGGGGCGGGAGTACAATGAGCAGTTCTTC
D gene: NA; J gene: TRBJ2-1; V gene: TRBV7-9; clone size: NA; CDR3 protein: CASTLWGGEVEQFF; CDR3 DNA: TGTGCCAGCACCCTTTGGGGCGGGGAGGTGGAGCAGTTCTTC
D gene: NA; J gene: TRBJ1-2; V gene: TRBV19; clone size: NA; CDR3 protein: CASSIDKVRLGYTF; CDR3 DNA: TGTGCCAGTAGTATAGATAAAGTGCGATTGGGCTACACCTTC
D gene: NA; J gene: TRBJ1-1; V gene: TRBV7-9; clone size: once; CDR3 protein: CASSLKDSTEAFF; CDR3 DNA: TGTGCCAGCAGCTTGAAGGACAGCACTGAAGCTTTCTTT
D gene: TRBD2; J gene: TRBJ2-2; V gene: TRBV19; clone size: NA; CDR3 protein: CASSIRALSGSSTGTTGELFF; CDR3 DNA: TGTGCCAGTAGTATCCGGGCCCTTAGCGGGAGTTCTACCGGGACCACCGGGGAGCTGTTTTTT
D gene: TRBD1; J gene: TRBJ2-1; V gene: TRBV9; clone size: NA; CDR3 protein: CASSVWGQGNEQFF; CDR3 DNA: TGTGCCAGCAGCGTCTGGGGACAGGGGAATGAGCAGTTCTTC
D gene: TRBD1; J gene: TRBJ1-2; V gene: TRBV27; clone size: few; CDR3 protein: CASAQTGNNYGYTF; CDR3 DNA: TGTGCCAGCGCCCAGACAGGGAACAACTATGGCTACACCTTC
D gene: TRBD1; J gene: TRBJ2-7; V gene: TRBV11-2; clone size: once; CDR3 protein: CASSPGQGADEQYF; CDR3 DNA: TGTGCCAGCAGCCCAGGACAGGGGGCCGACGAGCAGTACTTC
D gene: TRBD2; J gene: TRBJ2-1; V gene: TRBV27; clone size: NA; CDR3 protein: CASSSNRLAGLYNEQFF; CDR3 DNA: TGTGCCAGCAGTTCAAATCGACTAGCGGGACTATACAATGAGCAGTTCTTC
D gene: NA; J gene: TRBJ2-7; V gene: TRBV7-9; clone size: NA; CDR3 protein: CASSLTGIREQYF; CDR3 DNA: TGTGCCAGCAGCTTAACAGGAATCAGAGAGCAGTACTTC
D gene: NA; J gene: TRBJ1-1; V gene: TRBV7-3; clone size: NA; CDR3 protein: CASSFQGSTEAFF; CDR3 DNA: TGTGCCAGCAGCTTCCAGGGGAGCACTGAAGCTTTCTTT
D gene: TRBD1; J gene: TRBJ1-2; V gene: TRBV7-3; clone size: NA; CDR3 protein: CASSSSGGQGYTF; CDR3 DNA: TGTGCCAGCAGCTCCTCAGGGGGGCAGGGCTACACCTTC
D gene: NA; J gene: TRBJ1-5; V gene: TRBV4-2; clone size: NA; CDR3 protein: CASSQDSGSLKPQHF; CDR3 DNA: TGTGCCAGCAGCCAAGATTCGGGGAGTCTGAAGCCCCAGCATTTT
D gene: TRBD2; J gene: TRBJ2-1; V gene: TRBV7-3; clone size: NA; CDR3 protein: CASSLVGTSGSVAYNEQFF; CDR3 DNA: TGTGCCAGCAGCTTGGTGGGGACTAGCGGGAGCGTGGCCTACAATGAGCAGTTCTTC
D gene: TRBD1; J gene: TRBJ1-1; V gene: TRBV7-8; clone size: once; CDR3 protein: CASSSLGWIGTGPEAFF; CDR3 DNA: TGTGCCAGCAGCTCCCTTGGTTGGATCGGGACAGGGCCCGAAGCTTTCTTT
D gene: NA; J gene: TRBJ1-5; V gene: TRBV28; clone size: NA; CDR3 protein: CASTEPGQPQHF; CDR3 DNA: TGTGCCAGCACCGAGCCCGGTCAGCCCCAGCATTTT